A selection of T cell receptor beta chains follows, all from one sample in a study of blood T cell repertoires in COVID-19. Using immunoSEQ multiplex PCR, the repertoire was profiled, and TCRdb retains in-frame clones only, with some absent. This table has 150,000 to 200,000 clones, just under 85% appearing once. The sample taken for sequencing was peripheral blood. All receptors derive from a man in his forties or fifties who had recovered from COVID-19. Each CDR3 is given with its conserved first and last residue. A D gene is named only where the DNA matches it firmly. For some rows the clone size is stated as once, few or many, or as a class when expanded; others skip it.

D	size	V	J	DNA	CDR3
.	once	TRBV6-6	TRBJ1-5	TGTGCCAGCAGTTACGGGGGGAGGACCCTCAATCAGCCCCAGCATTTT	CASSYGGRTLNQPQHF
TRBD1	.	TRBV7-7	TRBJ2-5	TGTGCTAGCAGCTTACGGACAGGGGTGCAAGAGACCCAGTACTTC	CASSLRTGVQETQYF
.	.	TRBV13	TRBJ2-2	TGTGCCAGCAGCTTAAAGGGGTTAACAGGCGGTGGGCTGTTTTTT	CASSLKGLTGGGLFF
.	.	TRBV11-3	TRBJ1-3	TGTGCCAGCAGCTCCCAATCCGGAAACACCATATATTTT	CASSSQSGNTIYF
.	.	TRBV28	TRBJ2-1	TGTGCCAGCAGTTTGGGCAGCCCTCAAGAGCAGTTCTTC	CASSLGSPQEQFF
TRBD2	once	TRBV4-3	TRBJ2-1	TGCGCCAGCAGCCATGCTACTAGCGGGCTCTACAATGAGCAGTTCTTC	CASSHATSGLYNEQFF
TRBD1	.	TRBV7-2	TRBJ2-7	TGTGCCAGCAGCAGGGGACAGGGACAGGCCCACGAGCAGTACTTC	CASSRGQGQAHEQYF
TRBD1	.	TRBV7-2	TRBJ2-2	TGTGCCAGCAGCTTGGACAGGGTTGAGCCCGGGGAGCTGTTTTTT	CASSLDRVEPGELFF
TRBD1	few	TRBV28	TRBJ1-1	TGTGCCAGCAGCTCCGAACAGGGGTTCCGCACTGAAGCTTTCTTT	CASSSEQGFRTEAFF
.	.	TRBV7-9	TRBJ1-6	TGTGCCAGCAGCTTAATGGGGAGCTCCTATAATTCACCCCTCCACTTT	CASSLMGSSYNSPLHF
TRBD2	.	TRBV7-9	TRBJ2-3	TGTGCCACCGCGGGACTAAGCGGTACAGATACGCAGTATTTT	CATAGLSGTDTQYF
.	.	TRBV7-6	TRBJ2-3	TGTGCCAGCAGCCAGCGGAGGGACACAGATACGCAGTATTTT	CASSQRRDTDTQYF
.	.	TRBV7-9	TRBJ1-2	TGTGCCAGCAGCCTCCAGGGTCCTGACTATGGCTACACCTTC	CASSLQGPDYGYTF
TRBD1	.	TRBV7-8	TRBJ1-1	TGTGCCAGCAGCGTGACAGGGATCACTGAAGCTTTCTTT	CASSVTGITEAFF
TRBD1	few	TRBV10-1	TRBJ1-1	TGCGCCAGGGACAGGGGGGACACTGAAGCTTTCTTT	CARDRGDTEAFF
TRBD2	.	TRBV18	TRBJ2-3	TGTGCCAGCTCACCCCGGGTCAGCGGGAGGACGACAGATACGCAGTATTTT	CASSPRVSGRTTDTQYF
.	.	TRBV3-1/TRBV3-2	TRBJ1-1	TGTGCCAGCTGGGGGGGCACTGAAGCTTTCTTT	CASWGGTEAFF
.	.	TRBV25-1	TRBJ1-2	TGTGCCAGCAGTGCTGAATGGTCCGGAGGAGGCTACACCTTC	CASSAEWSGGGYTF
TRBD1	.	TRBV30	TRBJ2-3	TGTGCCTGGAAGTGGGGACAGGGCACAGATACGCAGTATTTT	CAWKWGQGTDTQYF
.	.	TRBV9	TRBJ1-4	TGTGCCAGCAGCCCCAACCAAGGGGTGGGGTATGAAAAACTGTTTTTT	CASSPNQGVGYEKLFF
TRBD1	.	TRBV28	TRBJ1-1	TGTGCCAGCAGTTCCCCTGACAGGGTAACTGAAGCTTTCTTT	CASSSPDRVTEAFF
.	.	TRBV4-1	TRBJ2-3	TGCGCCAGCAGCCAACTAACAGGGTTCACAGATACGCAGTATTTT	CASSQLTGFTDTQYF
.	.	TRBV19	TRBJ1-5	TGTGCCAGCCGACCAGGGGCGCAGGGCAATCAGCCCCAGCATTTT	CASRPGAQGNQPQHF
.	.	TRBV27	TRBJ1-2	TGTGCCAGCAGTTTTTCCCGGGATCGGGGCTACACCTTC	CASSFSRDRGYTF
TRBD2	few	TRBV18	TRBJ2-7	TGTGCCAGCTCACCAGCTTTAGCTAGCGGGAGGGGCGAGCAGTACTTC	CASSPALASGRGEQYF
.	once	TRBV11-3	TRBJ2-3	TGTGCCAGCACCTCGGGGAGCCTTTTCGATACGCAGTATTTT	CASTSGSLFDTQYF
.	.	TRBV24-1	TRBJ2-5	TGTGCCACCAGTGATTCAGGGTTAGAGACCCAGTACTTC	CATSDSGLETQYF
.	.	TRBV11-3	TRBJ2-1	TGTGCCAGCAGCTCGGGGGGCCCCTACAATGAGCAGTTCTTC	CASSSGGPYNEQFF
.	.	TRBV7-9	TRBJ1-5	TGTGCCAGCAGCTTAGGGGAGCAGCCCCAGCATTTT	CASSLGEQPQHF
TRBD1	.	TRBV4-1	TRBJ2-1	TGCGCCAGCAGCCGACGCACGGGACAGGCGACCTACAATGAGCAGTTCTTC	CASSRRTGQATYNEQFF
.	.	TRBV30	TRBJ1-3	TGTGCCTGGAGTGGATCACTCTCTGGAAACACCATATATTTT	CAWSGSLSGNTIYF
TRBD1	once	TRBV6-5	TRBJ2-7	TGTGCCAGCAGTTACCCGACAGGGGCCGAGCAGTACTTC	CASSYPTGAEQYF
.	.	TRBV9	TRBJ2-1	TGTGCCAGCAGCGTAGCTGGTGGGAGTGATAATGAGCAGTTCTTC	CASSVAGGSDNEQFF
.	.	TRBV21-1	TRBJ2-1	TGTGCCAGCACCAAAGGAGGGTACAATGAGCAGTTCTTC	CASTKGGYNEQFF
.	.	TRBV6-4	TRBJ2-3	TGTGCCAGCAGTGATTTAGTGGGAGGAGATACGCAGTATTTT	CASSDLVGGDTQYF
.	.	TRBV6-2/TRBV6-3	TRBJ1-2	TGTGCCAGCAGCCCACAAAAAATCTATGGCTACACCTTC	CASSPQKIYGYTF
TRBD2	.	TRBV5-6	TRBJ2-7	TGTGCCAGCAGCTTGGAAGGACTAGCAATAGTCTACGAGCAGTACTTC	CASSLEGLAIVYEQYF
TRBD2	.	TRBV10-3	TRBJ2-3	TGTGCCATCGGGACTAGCGGGGGGACTAGCACAGATACGCAGTATTTT	CAIGTSGGTSTDTQYF
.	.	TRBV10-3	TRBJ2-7	TGTGCCATCAGTGGGACTTCGCTGTACGAGCAGTACTTC	CAISGTSLYEQYF
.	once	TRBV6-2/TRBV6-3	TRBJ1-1	TGTGCCAGCAGTTACTTTCGGTCTGAAGCTTTCTTT	CASSYFRSEAFF
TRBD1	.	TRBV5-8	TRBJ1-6	TGTGCCAGCAGCACGGGACAGGTCGTCATTTCACCCCTCCACTTT	CASSTGQVVISPLHF